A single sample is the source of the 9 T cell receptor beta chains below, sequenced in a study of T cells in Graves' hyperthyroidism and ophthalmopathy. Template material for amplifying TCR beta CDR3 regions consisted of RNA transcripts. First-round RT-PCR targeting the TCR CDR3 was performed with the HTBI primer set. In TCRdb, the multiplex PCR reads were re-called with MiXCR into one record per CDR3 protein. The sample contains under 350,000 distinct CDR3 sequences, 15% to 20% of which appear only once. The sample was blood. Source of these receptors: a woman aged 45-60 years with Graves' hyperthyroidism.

As DNA, the CDR3 is TGTGCCAGCAGTGAAGCGGCAGCCTACGAGCAGTACTTC. This codes for CASSEAAAYEQYF. V and J are TRBV6-1 and TRBJ2-7; D call uncertain. CDR3 length: 13 residues. Germline V lookup: CDR1 MNHNS, CDR2 SASEGT. Between the trimmed V and J ends, which lost 0 bases and 2 bases, there was a span of 5 bases.

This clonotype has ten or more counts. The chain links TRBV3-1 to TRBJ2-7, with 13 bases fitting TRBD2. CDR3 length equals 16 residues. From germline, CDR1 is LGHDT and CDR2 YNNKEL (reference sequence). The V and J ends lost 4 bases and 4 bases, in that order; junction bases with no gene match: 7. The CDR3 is CASSRRTSGSVYEQYF. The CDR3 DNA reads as TGTGCCAGCAGCCGAAGGACTAGCGGGAGCGTGTACGAGCAGTACTTC.

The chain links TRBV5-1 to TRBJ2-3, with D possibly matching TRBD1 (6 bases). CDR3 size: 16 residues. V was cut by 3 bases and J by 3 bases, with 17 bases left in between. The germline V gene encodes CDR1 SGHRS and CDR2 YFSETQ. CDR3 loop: CASSYEGGTGTDTQYF. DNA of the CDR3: TGCGCCAGCAGCTACGAAGGGGGTACGGGGACAGATACGCAGTATTTT.

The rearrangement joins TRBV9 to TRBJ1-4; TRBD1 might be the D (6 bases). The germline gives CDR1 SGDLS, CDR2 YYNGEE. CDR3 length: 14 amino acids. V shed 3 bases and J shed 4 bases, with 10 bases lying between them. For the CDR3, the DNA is TGTGCCAGCAGCGGGGGGGGCAATAATGAAAAACTGTTTTTT. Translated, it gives CASSGGGNNEKLFF.

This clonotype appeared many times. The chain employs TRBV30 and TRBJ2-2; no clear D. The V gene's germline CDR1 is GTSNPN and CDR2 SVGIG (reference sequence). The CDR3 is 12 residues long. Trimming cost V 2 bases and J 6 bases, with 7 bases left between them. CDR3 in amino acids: CAWSSVSGELFF. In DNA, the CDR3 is TGTGCCTGGAGTTCCGTATCCGGGGAGCTGTTTTTT.

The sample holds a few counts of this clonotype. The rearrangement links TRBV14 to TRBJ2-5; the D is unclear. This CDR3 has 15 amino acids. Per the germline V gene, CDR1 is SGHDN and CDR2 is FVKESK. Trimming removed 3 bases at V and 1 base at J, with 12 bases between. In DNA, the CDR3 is TGTGCCAGCAGCCATTATCCGAGAAGCCAAGAGACCCAGTACTTC. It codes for CASSHYPRSQETQYF.

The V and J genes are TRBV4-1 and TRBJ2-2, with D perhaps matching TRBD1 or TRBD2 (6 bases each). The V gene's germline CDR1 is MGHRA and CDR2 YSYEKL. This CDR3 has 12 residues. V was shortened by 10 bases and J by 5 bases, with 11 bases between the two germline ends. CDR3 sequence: CATGGFTGELFF. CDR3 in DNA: TGCGCCACCGGGGGCTTTACCGGGGAGCTGTTTTTT.

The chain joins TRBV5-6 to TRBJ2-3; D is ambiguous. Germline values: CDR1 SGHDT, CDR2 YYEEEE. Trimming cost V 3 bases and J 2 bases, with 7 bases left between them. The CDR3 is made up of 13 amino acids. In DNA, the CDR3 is TGTGCCAGCAGCTCGGCCATCACAGATACGCAGTATTTT. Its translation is CASSSAITDTQYF.

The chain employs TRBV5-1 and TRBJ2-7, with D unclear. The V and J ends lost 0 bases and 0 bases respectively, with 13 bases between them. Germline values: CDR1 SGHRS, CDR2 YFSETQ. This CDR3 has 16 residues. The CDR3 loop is CASSLGLNVRSYEQYF. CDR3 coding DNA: TGCGCCAGCAGCTTGGGCCTCAACGTGCGCTCCTACGAGCAGTACTTC.